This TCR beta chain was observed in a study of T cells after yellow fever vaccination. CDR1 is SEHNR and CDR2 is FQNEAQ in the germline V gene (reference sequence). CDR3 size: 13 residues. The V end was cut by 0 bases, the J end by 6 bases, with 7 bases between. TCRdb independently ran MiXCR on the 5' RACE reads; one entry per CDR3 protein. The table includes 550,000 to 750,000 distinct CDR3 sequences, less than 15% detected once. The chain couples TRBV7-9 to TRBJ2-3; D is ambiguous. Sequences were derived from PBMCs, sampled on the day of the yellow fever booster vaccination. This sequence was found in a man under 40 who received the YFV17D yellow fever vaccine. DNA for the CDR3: TGTGCCAGCAGCTTAGCTGCTGAGGATACGCAGTATTTT. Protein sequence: CASSLAAEDTQYF.